This entry lists 10 T cell receptor beta chains sequenced from one sample in a study of beta chain features in type 1 diabetes. The entirety of the isolated RNA underwent reverse transcription, so expressed TCRB transcripts were sequenced. Generated by immunoSEQ multiplex PCR, the TCRdb table keeps only in-frame clones and is missing some. The table includes fewer than 200,000 clones, about 13% detected once. Input material: central memory CD4+ T cells from blood. The receptor source for this set is a woman aged 18-29 years in good health.

The gene calls are TRBV28 and TRBJ2-5; no clear D. V was trimmed by 3 bases and J by 10 bases, leaving 18 bases between them. CDR3 size: 14 residues. Germline V gives CDR1 MDHEN, CDR2 SYDVKM. This chain's CDR3 is CASSFLAPPGLQYF. The CDR3 coding sequence is TGTGCCAGCAGTTTTTTGGCCCCACCAGGTCTCCAGTACTTC.

The V call is TRBV28, the J call TRBJ1-5; maybe TRBD1 (5 bases). Germline assignment: CDR1 MDHEN and CDR2 SYDVKM. V lost 2 bases to trimming and J lost 2 bases, with 10 bases between them. This CDR3 has 15 residues. DNA of the CDR3: TGTGCCAGCAGTTTAGCGGGGACGGGCAATCAGCCCCAGCATTTT. Translating gives CASSLAGTGNQPQHF.

The chain couples TRBV6-5 to TRBJ2-1; 9 bases match TRBD2. Per the germline V gene, CDR1 is MNHEY and CDR2 is SVGAGI. The CDR3 totals 16 residues. With V trimmed by 4 bases and J by 5 bases, 9 bases remained unmatched. The CDR3 loop reads CASSSLAGVRDNEQFF. In DNA form, the CDR3 reads TGTGCCAGCAGTTCTTTAGCGGGAGTGCGCGACAATGAGCAGTTCTTC.

This clone was counted only a few times. This chain joins TRBV7-9 and TRBJ1-1; tentatively, D is TRBD1 (6 bases). Trimming left V 6 bases short and J 7 bases short, with 15 bases between. The CDR3 has 13 amino acids. The germline V gene encodes CDR1 SEHNR and CDR2 FQNEAQ (reference sequence). CDR3: CASSIGNRDEAFF. CDR3 coding DNA: TGTGCCAGCAGTATCGGCAACAGGGATGAAGCTTTCTTT. The variable domain in full, completed from reference TRBV7-9 and TRBJ1-1, reads DTGVSQNPRHKITKRGQNVTFRCDPISEHNRLYWYRQTLGQGPEFLTYFQNEAQLEKSRLLSDRFSAERPKGSFSTLEIQRTEQGDSAMYLCASSIGNRDEAFFGQGTRLTVV.

V usage is TRBV28 and J usage is TRBJ1-2; 8 bases line up with TRBD1. The CDR3 is made up of 14 amino acids. Trimming cost V 4 bases and J 7 bases; bases outside gene matches: 8. Germline V gives CDR1 MDHEN, CDR2 SYDVKM. CDR3 nucleotides: TGTGCCAGCAGTTCGACAGGGGTTTCGGGTGGCTACACCTTC. Protein: CASSSTGVSGGYTF.

The CDR3 protein is CASSVGQLSSYEQYF. In nucleotides, the CDR3 is TGTGCCAGCAGCGTGGGACAGTTGAGCTCCTACGAGCAGTACTTC. The genes are TRBV5-4 and TRBJ2-7; 7 bases are shared with TRBD1. V was pared by 4 bases and J by 0 bases, with 7 bases of the junction left unmatched. This CDR3 contains 15 residues. Germline V gives CDR1 SGHNT, CDR2 YYREEE (reference sequence).

The V and J genes are TRBV27 and TRBJ2-7; 11 positions match TRBD1. CDR3 length: 14 amino acids. The V segment lost 5 bases and the J segment 3 bases; nucleotides outside the gene matches: 3. CDR1 is MNHEY and CDR2 is SMNVEV in the germline V gene (reference sequence). The chain's CDR3 is CASSRTGGYYEQYF. In nucleotides, the CDR3 is TGTGCCAGCAGTAGGACAGGGGGCTACTACGAGCAGTACTTC.

V gene TRBV27 combines with J gene TRBJ1-2; the D is unclear. The germline V gene has CDR1 MNHEY and CDR2 SMNVEV (reference sequence). V shed 0 bases and J shed 4 bases, with 9 bases lying between them. The CDR3 extends over 14 amino acids. The DNA of the CDR3 is TGTGCCAGCAGTTTATCAGCAAGAAGCTATGGCTACACCTTC. It translates to CASSLSARSYGYTF.

This chain links TRBV11-2 with TRBJ2-2, with 10 bases that match TRBD2. J lost 0 bases, V lost 5 bases, and 3 bases had no gene match. The CDR3 extends over 16 amino acids. The germline CDR1 and CDR2 sequences are SGHAT and FQNNGV. DNA for the CDR3: TGTGCCAGCAGCCACGGACTAGCGGCGAACACCGGGGAGCTGTTTTTT. This gives the protein CASSHGLAANTGELFF.

This clone occurred once. The chain combines TRBV19 with TRBJ1-1, with D maybe TRBD1 (5 bases). Germline V lookup: CDR1 LNHDA, CDR2 SQIVND (reference sequence). V lost 3 bases to trimming and J lost 5 bases, with 13 bases between them. This CDR3 is 14 amino acids long. The chain's CDR3 is CASSMGGVWTEAFF. CDR3 sequence (DNA): TGTGCCAGTAGTATGGGGGGGGTATGGACTGAAGCTTTCTTT.